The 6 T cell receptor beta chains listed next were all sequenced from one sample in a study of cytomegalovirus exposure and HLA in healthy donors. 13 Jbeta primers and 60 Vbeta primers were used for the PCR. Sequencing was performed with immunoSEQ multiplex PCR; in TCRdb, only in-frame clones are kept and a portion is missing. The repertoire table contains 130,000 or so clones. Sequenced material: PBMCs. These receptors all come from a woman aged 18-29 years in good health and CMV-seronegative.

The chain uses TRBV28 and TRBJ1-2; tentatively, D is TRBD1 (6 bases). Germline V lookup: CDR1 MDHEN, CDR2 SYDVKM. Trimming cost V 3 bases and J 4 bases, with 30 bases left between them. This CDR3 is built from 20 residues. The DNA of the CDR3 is TGTGCCAGCAGTTTTTCGAAATCTAACCCCGGGACACTTAATCCCTATGGCTACACCTTC. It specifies CASSFSKSNPGTLNPYGYTF.

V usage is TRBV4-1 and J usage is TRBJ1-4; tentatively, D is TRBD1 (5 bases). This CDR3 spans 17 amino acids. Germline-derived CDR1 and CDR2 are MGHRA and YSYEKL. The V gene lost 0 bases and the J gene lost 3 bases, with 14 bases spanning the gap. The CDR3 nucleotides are TGCGCCAGCAGCCAAGAGGGGCACGTTCCCTCTAATGAAAAACTGTTTTTT. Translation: CASSQEGHVPSNEKLFF.

CDR3 sequence (DNA): TGCAGTGCTGGACAGGGGAAGGGCTACACCTTC. It yields the protein CSAGQGKGYTF. V usage is TRBV20-1 and J usage is TRBJ1-2; TRBD1 matches 9 bases. After removal of 5 bases from V and 8 bases from J, the junction contained 3 bases not matched to a gene. This CDR3 region has 11 residues. The germline CDR1 and CDR2 sequences are DFQATT and SNEGSKA (reference sequence).

CDR3 nucleotide sequence: TGTGCCAGCAGCTTAGTGGGTAGCCGTCACAATGAGCAGTTCTTC. Translation: CASSLVGSRHNEQFF. This chain connects TRBV7-9 to TRBJ2-1; D is unclear. CDR1 and CDR2 from the germline V gene are SEHNR and FQNEAQ (reference sequence). V lost 1 base, J lost 5 bases, and 12 bases lay in between. This CDR3 spans 15 amino acids.

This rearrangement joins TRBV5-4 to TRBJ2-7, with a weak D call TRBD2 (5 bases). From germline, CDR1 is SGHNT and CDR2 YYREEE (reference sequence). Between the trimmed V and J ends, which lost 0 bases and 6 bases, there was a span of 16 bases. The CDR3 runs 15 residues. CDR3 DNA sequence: TGTGCCAGCAGCTTGGAAGCGGTCGAGGGCCTCGAGCAGTACTTC. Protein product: CASSLEAVEGLEQYF.

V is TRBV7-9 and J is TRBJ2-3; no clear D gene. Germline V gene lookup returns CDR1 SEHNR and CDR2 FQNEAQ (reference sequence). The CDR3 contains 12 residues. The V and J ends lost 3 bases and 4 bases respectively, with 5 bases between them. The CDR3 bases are TGTGCCAGCAGCTTCTCGGCAGATACGCAGTATTTT. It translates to CASSFSADTQYF. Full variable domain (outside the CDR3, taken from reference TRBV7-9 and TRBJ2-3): DTGVSQNPRHKITKRGQNVTFRCDPISEHNRLYWYRQTLGQGPEFLTYFQNEAQLEKSRLLSDRFSAERPKGSFSTLEIQRTEQGDSAMYLCASSFSADTQYFGPGTRLTVL.